These T cell receptor beta chains were read from a single sample in a study of blood T cell repertoires in COVID-19. Method: immunoSEQ multiplex PCR; TCRdb's copy keeps in-frame clones and lacks some. The table includes around 150,000 clones, around 87% detected once. Sequenced: PBMCs or T cells enriched from blood (not recorded which). These receptors were collected from a woman in her fifties or sixties who had recovered from COVID-19. Each CDR3 is given with its conserved first and last residue. D genes are given only for firm matches. Clone sizes are given selectively: once, few, many, or a class where the clone is expanded.

j_call: TRBJ1-1
v_call: TRBV19
d_call: TRBD1
clone_size: .
cdr3_aa: CASSIGQGRMNTEAFF
cdr3_nt: TGTGCCAGTAGTATCGGACAGGGACGGATGAACACTGAAGCTTTCTTT

j_call: TRBJ1-5
v_call: TRBV6-4
d_call: .
clone_size: .
cdr3_aa: CASSDRGGVGQPQHF
cdr3_nt: TGTGCCAGCAGTGATAGGGGGGGGGTCGGACAGCCCCAGCATTTT

j_call: TRBJ1-1
v_call: TRBV30
d_call: .
clone_size: few
cdr3_aa: CAWIERGGRTEAFF
cdr3_nt: TGTGCCTGGATCGAAAGGGGAGGGCGAACTGAAGCTTTCTTT

j_call: TRBJ1-5
v_call: TRBV6-5
d_call: TRBD1
clone_size: once
cdr3_aa: CATQGGGQPQHF
cdr3_nt: TGTGCCACCCAGGGGGGCGGTCAGCCCCAGCATTTT

j_call: TRBJ2-2
v_call: TRBV10-3
d_call: TRBD2
clone_size: .
cdr3_aa: CAISAVSGGSGTGELFF
cdr3_nt: TGTGCCATCAGTGCGGTTAGCGGGGGGTCAGGCACCGGGGAGCTGTTTTTT

j_call: TRBJ2-5
v_call: TRBV7-9
d_call: .
clone_size: .
cdr3_aa: CASSPTGTLYQETQYF
cdr3_nt: TGTGCCAGCAGCCCTACCGGGACACTTTACCAAGAGACCCAGTACTTC

j_call: TRBJ2-2
v_call: TRBV19
d_call: .
clone_size: .
cdr3_aa: CASRGVGKDGELFF
cdr3_nt: TGTGCCAGTAGAGGGGTAGGGAAGGACGGGGAGCTGTTTTTT

j_call: TRBJ1-3
v_call: TRBV12-5
d_call: .
clone_size: .
cdr3_aa: CASGRRTAGNTIYF
cdr3_nt: TGTGCTAGTGGGAGACGGACAGCTGGAAACACCATATATTTT

j_call: TRBJ1-2
v_call: TRBV15
d_call: .
clone_size: .
cdr3_aa: CATSRDFTGSPDGYTF
cdr3_nt: TGTGCCACCAGCAGAGATTTTACAGGGAGCCCTGACGGCTACACCTTC

j_call: TRBJ2-2
v_call: TRBV3-1/TRBV3-2
d_call: .
clone_size: .
cdr3_aa: CASSQVSRSNTGELFF
cdr3_nt: TGTGCCAGCAGCCAAGTTAGCCGATCGAACACCGGGGAGCTGTTTTTT